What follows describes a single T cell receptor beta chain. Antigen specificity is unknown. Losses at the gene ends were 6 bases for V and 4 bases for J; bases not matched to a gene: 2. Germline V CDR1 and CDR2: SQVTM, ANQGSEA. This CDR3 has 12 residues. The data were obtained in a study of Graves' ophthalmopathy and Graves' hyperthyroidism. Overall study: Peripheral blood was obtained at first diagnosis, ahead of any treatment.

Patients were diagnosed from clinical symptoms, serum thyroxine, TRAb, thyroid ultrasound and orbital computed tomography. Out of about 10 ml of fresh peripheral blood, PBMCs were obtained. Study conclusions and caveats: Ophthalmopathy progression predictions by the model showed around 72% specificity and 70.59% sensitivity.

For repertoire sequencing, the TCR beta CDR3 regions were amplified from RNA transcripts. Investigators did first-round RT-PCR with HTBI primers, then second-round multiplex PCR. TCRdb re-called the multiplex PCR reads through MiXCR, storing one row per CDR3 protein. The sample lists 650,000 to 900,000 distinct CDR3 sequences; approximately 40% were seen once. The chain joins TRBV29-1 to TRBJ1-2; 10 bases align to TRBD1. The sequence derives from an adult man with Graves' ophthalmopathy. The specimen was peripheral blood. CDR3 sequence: CSVGQGLYGYTF. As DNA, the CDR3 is TGCAGCGTGGGACAGGGGCTCTATGGCTACACCTTC.